Shown below are 16 T cell receptor beta chains from a single sample sequenced in a study of T cells in Graves' hyperthyroidism and ophthalmopathy. There were TCR beta CDR3 regions amplified from RNA transcripts. First-round RT-PCR of the TCR CDR3 relied on the HTBI primer set. TCRdb reprocessed the multiplex PCR reads with MiXCR, giving one entry per CDR3 protein. The sample yields around 600,000 distinct CDR3 sequences, approximately 15% seen once. The sample taken for sequencing was blood. The receptors were gathered from a woman aged 25 to 39 with Graves' hyperthyroidism.

The chain employs TRBV9 and TRBJ2-3, with 12 positions matching TRBD2. The CDR3 loop spans 16 amino acids. Germline values: CDR1 SGDLS, CDR2 YYNGEE. The trim removed 4 bases at V and 5 bases at J, leaving 8 bases unmatched. CDR3: CASSLTSGSTQDTQYF. For the CDR3, the DNA is TGTGCCAGCAGCTTGACTAGCGGGAGTACACAAGATACGCAGTATTTT.

A few counts support this clonotype. The chain combines TRBV7-9 with TRBJ1-1, with D tentatively TRBD1 (5 bases). Germline CDR1 SEHNR, CDR2 FQNEAQ (reference sequence). Trimming took off 4 bases at V and 2 bases at J, with 17 bases between the two ends. This CDR3 comprises 16 residues. In DNA form, the CDR3 reads TGTGCCAGCAGCTCGCCCGGGGCAGGCACCAACACTGAAGCTTTCTTT. Its protein is CASSSPGAGTNTEAFF.

The chain is built from TRBV19 and TRBJ2-1; 12 bases line up with TRBD2. CDR1 is LNHDA and CDR2 is SQIVND in the germline V gene (reference sequence). The CDR3 contains 20 residues. V shed 3 bases and J 0 bases; nucleotides not matched to a gene: 12. The CDR3 bases are TGTGCCAGTAGTATGGGGTCTAGCGGGAGGGCCCAAAGCTCCTACAATGAGCAGTTCTTC. Translation gives CASSMGSSGRAQSSYNEQFF.

This clonotype was observed a handful of times. The chain's CDR3 is CASSSARLAGEGTGELFF. The CDR3 DNA is TGTGCCAGCAGTTCGGCCCGACTAGCGGGAGAAGGCACCGGGGAGCTGTTTTTT. The chain is built from TRBV6-9 and TRBJ2-2; TRBD2 agrees at 12 bases. From germline, CDR1 is MNHGY and CDR2 SVAAGI. J gave up 4 bases and V 4 bases, and 10 bases lay outside the gene matches. This CDR3 is built from 18 residues.

This clonotype has at least ten counts. The CDR3 nucleotides are TGTGCCAGCAGCTCCCCCGGGACTGGAAATGAGCAGTTCTTC. Its translation is CASSSPGTGNEQFF. This chain connects TRBV7-3 to TRBJ2-1; TRBD2 is a possible D gene (6 bases). This CDR3 is 14 amino acids long. Per germline, CDR1 SGHTA and CDR2 FQGTGA. V shed 4 bases and J shed 7 bases, with 14 bases lying between them.

A note on this clonotype: It may be a read error: a sequence one base away is much more abundant. V gene TRBV12-3 or TRBV12-4 combines with J gene TRBJ1-5; D remains ambiguous. This CDR3 region has 12 residues. V shed 7 bases and J shed 8 bases, with 12 bases lying between them. The CDR3 DNA reads as TGTGCCAGCACCCTAACGGAGGAGCCCCAGCATTTT. Its protein product is CASTLTEEPQHF.

The genes are TRBV6-1 and TRBJ1-5; 7 nucleotides match TRBD1. The CDR3 covers 18 residues. The germline V gene has CDR1 MNHNS and CDR2 SASEGT. V was pared by 6 bases and J by 0 bases, with 14 bases of the junction left unmatched. The CDR3 protein is CASRERDRYSYSNQPQHF. CDR3 in DNA: TGTGCCAGCAGAGAACGGGACAGATATTCTTATAGCAATCAGCCCCAGCATTTT.

The chain is built from TRBV10-2 and TRBJ2-1; 7 positions match TRBD2. This CDR3 has 15 amino acids. CDR1 WSHSY and CDR2 SAAADI come from the germline V gene. V was pared by 6 bases and J by 6 bases, with 11 bases of the junction left unmatched. The CDR3 sequence: CASRVLGEGLNEQFF. Written as DNA, the CDR3 is TGCGCCAGCAGAGTCTTAGGGGAGGGCCTCAATGAGCAGTTCTTC.

For this clonotype: A clone one base away is much larger, so this may be a read error. The genes are TRBV20-1 and TRBJ2-7; 9 nucleotides line up with TRBD2. TRBJ2-1 explains the end of the DNA better; the J call may be wrong. Germline V gene lookup returns CDR1 DFQATT and CDR2 SNEGSKA (reference sequence). This CDR3 has 17 residues. The CDR3 loop reads CSAPFSLVAGVSYEQFF. CDR3 nucleotides: TGCAGTGCTCCTTTCTCGCTCGTAGCGGGAGTTTCCTACGAGCAGTTCTTC.

Details on this clonotype: A single base separates this from a much larger clone, so it may be a read error. V is TRBV11-2 and J is TRBJ2-5; D tentatively reads TRBD1 or TRBD2 (5 bases each). The CDR3 is made up of 14 amino acids. Germline V CDR1 and CDR2: SGHAT, FQNNGV. CDR3 DNA: TGTGCCAGCAGCTTGGGGACGGACCTGGAGACCCAGCACTTC. As protein: CASSLGTDLETQHF.

This clonotype was detected many times. This chain connects TRBV29-1 to TRBJ2-1, with D hard to call. Trimming left V 6 bases short and J 3 bases short, with 15 bases between. This CDR3 contains 14 residues. The germline V gene encodes CDR1 SQVTM and CDR2 ANQGSEA. The CDR3 DNA is TGCAGCGTCCGTAGCCCGGCGGACTACAATGAGCAGTTCTTC. Translated: CSVRSPADYNEQFF.

This clonotype was detected only a few times. The chain uses TRBV12-5 and TRBJ2-1; 9 bases fit TRBD2. The CDR3 is made up of 16 amino acids. Germline CDR1 is LGHNT and CDR2 is FRNRAP. The J segment lost 4 bases and the V segment lost 0 bases, leaving 4 bases of the junction unmatched. The CDR3 protein is CASGLVHAGGYNEQFF. DNA for the CDR3: TGTGCTAGTGGTTTGGTACATGCGGGAGGGTACAATGAGCAGTTCTTC.

This clonotype was observed many times. The V and J genes are TRBV2 and TRBJ2-7; TRBD2 agrees at 12 bases. This CDR3 has 15 amino acids. With 4 bases clipped from V and 3 bases from J, the junction kept 4 bases outside the gene matches. Germline V lookup: CDR1 SNHLY, CDR2 FYNNEI. The CDR3 is CASSGRTSGIYEQYF. The DNA for the CDR3 is TGTGCCAGCAGTGGACGGACTAGCGGGATCTACGAGCAGTACTTC.

The CDR3 is CASTGTFYNEQFF. The CDR3 coding sequence is TGTGCCAGCACCGGGACTTTCTACAATGAGCAGTTCTTC. The chain combines TRBV12-3 or TRBV12-4 with TRBJ2-1; D might be TRBD2 (6 bases). Trimming took 7 bases from V and 3 from J, leaving 10 bases between them. This CDR3 contains 13 residues.

This clonotype was seen repeatedly, ten times or more. The rearrangement uses TRBV4-1 and TRBJ1-1; 9 nucleotides line up with TRBD1. Trimming cost V 2 bases and J 6 bases; bases outside gene matches: 7. CDR3 length equals 15 residues. Germline loops: CDR1 MGHRA, CDR2 YSYEKL. Here the CDR3 reads CASSQSGTGWPEAFF. For the CDR3, the DNA is TGCGCCAGCAGCCAATCTGGGACAGGGTGGCCTGAAGCTTTCTTT.

The chain has TRBV20-1 and TRBJ2-3; 9 nucleotides agree with TRBD2. V lost 1 base and J lost 3; bases outside the gene matches: 14. Germline CDR1 is DFQATT and CDR2 is SNEGSKA (reference sequence). The length of the CDR3 is 18 residues. The CDR3 sequence: CSARAEGTPGLATDTQYF. The CDR3 DNA reads as TGCAGTGCTAGAGCAGAGGGGACCCCGGGACTAGCAACAGATACGCAGTATTTT.